The 12 T cell receptor beta chains given below trace back to one sample, sequenced in a study of human CD8 memory T cell subsets. Sequencing libraries of TCR beta were made by UMI-labeled 5' RACE. From its re-call of the 5' RACE reads, TCRdb lists each CDR3 protein once, without DNA. The sample table sets out about 7,000 distinct CDR3 sequences. Sequenced material: CD8+ stem-like memory T cells (TSCM and TCM) sorted from PBMCs. Subset here: stem-like memory CD8 T cells (TSTEM), CCR7+ PD-1- TIGIT-. Source of these receptors: a human donor in good health.

The genes are TRBV27 and TRBJ2-3; TCRdb calls TRBD2, which cannot be checked without DNA. Germline assignment: CDR1 MNHEY and CDR2 SMNVEV (reference sequence). CDR3 size: 11 residues. The CDR3 sequence: CASSLGPTQYF.

The chain combines TRBV19 with TRBJ2-7. Germline V gene lookup returns CDR1 LNHDA and CDR2 SQIVND (reference sequence). CDR3 size: 13 residues. CDR3 sequence: CASKADTSYEQYF.

The chain recombines TRBV6-5 with TRBJ1-3; TCRdb outputs TRBD1, but without DNA this stays unchecked. Germline CDR1 is MNHEY and CDR2 is SVGAGI. This CDR3 contains 13 residues. The CDR3 loop is CASQGAGGNTIYF.

This clonotype is classed as medium-sized by frequency. This rearrangement joins TRBV7-9 to TRBJ2-7; TCRdb names TRBD2, which stays unverified in the absence of DNA. Germline values: CDR1 SEHNR, CDR2 FQNEAQ (reference sequence). The CDR3 contains 14 residues. CDR3 protein: CASSLLASPSEQYF.

V is TRBV13 and J is TRBJ1-4; TCRdb names TRBD1, which stays unverified in the absence of DNA. This CDR3 region has 14 residues. Germline lookup yields CDR1 PRHDT and CDR2 FYEKMQ (reference sequence). CDR3 residues: CASSVQGSDEKLFF.

This rearrangement joins TRBV7-3 to TRBJ2-1. CDR3 length: 15 amino acids. Germline V gene lookup returns CDR1 SGHTA and CDR2 FQGTGA. CDR3 amino acids: CASSLIGPRNNEQFF.

The V and J genes are TRBV7-9 and TRBJ1-1; the TRBD1 assignment by TCRdb is unverifiable without DNA. Germline CDR1 is SEHNR and CDR2 is FQNEAQ (reference sequence). This CDR3 region has 13 residues. The CDR3 reads CATRTGGNTEAFF.

The CDR3 reads CSAQGGLEVTEAFF. The rearrangement links TRBV29-1 to TRBJ1-1; TCRdb calls TRBD1, which cannot be checked without DNA. The CDR3 totals 14 residues. The germline CDR1 and CDR2 sequences are SQVTM and ANQGSEA.

V and J are TRBV5-1 and TRBJ2-7. CDR1 is SGHRS and CDR2 is YFSETQ in the germline V gene. CDR3 length: 13 residues. The CDR3 loop reads CASRSDVGYEQYF.

By frequency, this clonotype is medium-sized. CDR3 sequence reads: CASSARDYSGTGELFF. The rearrangement uses TRBV9 and TRBJ2-2; as DNA is missing, the TRBD2 call by TCRdb cannot be tested. Germline V gives CDR1 SGDLS, CDR2 YYNGEE. This CDR3 is built from 16 residues.

This clonotype is classed as medium-sized by frequency. The rearrangement links TRBV5-1 to TRBJ2-7. This CDR3 is 12 amino acids long. Germline values: CDR1 SGHRS, CDR2 YFSETQ. The chain's CDR3 is CASSLEDSVEYF.

The chain combines TRBV7-8 with TRBJ2-1; TCRdb's D call, TRBD1, is unchecked because there is no DNA. CDR3 length equals 15 residues. CDR1 SGHVS and CDR2 FQNEAQ come from the germline V gene. CDR3 residues: CASSFREGSYNEQFF.